Shown below are 32 T cell receptor beta chains from a single sample sequenced in a study of blood T cells in healthy people across ages. A second 7 to 11 cycle PCR used barcoded and J-beta primers. One entry per CDR3 protein, called by TCRdb with MiXCR from the 5' RACE reads. The sample lists 1,300,000 or so distinct CDR3 sequences, roughly 59% occurring once. Material: blood. These receptors originate from a young man in good health.

The gene calls are TRBV2 and TRBJ1-2; 7 bases map to TRBD1. Germline loops: CDR1 SNHLY, CDR2 FYNNEI. V lost 7 bases and J lost 2; bases outside the gene matches: 7. There are 14 residues in the CDR3. The CDR3 nucleotides read TGTGCCAGCACCCCGTTGACAGGGAACTATGGCTACACCTTC. It translates to CASTPLTGNYGYTF.

This chain uses TRBV7-2 with TRBJ1-2; no definite D call. The CDR3 has 13 residues. Germline CDR1 is SGHTA and CDR2 is FQGNSA. The V end was cut by 6 bases, the J end by 1 base, with 9 bases between. CDR3 nucleotide sequence: TGTGCCAGCAGGACAACTAGTAACTATGGCTACACCTTC. Protein product: CASRTTSNYGYTF.

Points on this clonotype: It may be a read error: a sequence one base away is much more abundant. The chain carries TRBV14 and TRBJ2-1, with 8 bases fitting TRBD2. This CDR3 has 13 residues. Germline values: CDR1 SGHDN, CDR2 FVKESK. The CDR3 nucleotides are TGTGCCAGCAGGACTAGCGCTTACAGTGAGCAGTTCTTC. Its translation is CASRTSAYSEQFF. Together with reference TRBV14 and TRBJ2-1, the CDR3 gives the full variable domain: EAGVTQFPSHSVIEKGQTVTLRCDPISGHDNLYWYRRVMGKEIKFLLHFVKESKQDESGMPNNRFLAERTGGTYSTLKVQPAELEDSGVYFCASRTSAYSEQFFGPGTRLTVL.

The count of this clonotype is one. V usage is TRBV6-2 or TRBV6-3 and J usage is TRBJ2-7; no clear D gene. The length of the CDR3 is 14 residues. With 2 bases removed from V and 3 bases from J, the gap between germline ends came to 11 bases. Germline V CDR1 and CDR2: MNHEY, SVGEGT. CDR3 DNA sequence: TGTGCCAGCAGTTACGCGCATTTAGTCTACGAGCAGTACTTC. Translation gives CASSYAHLVYEQYF.

This clonotype was detected only a few times. This sequence joins TRBV20-1 and TRBJ2-1, with 10 bases that match TRBD2. Germline CDR1 is DFQATT and CDR2 is SNEGSKA (reference sequence). CDR3 length: 15 residues. With 5 bases clipped from V and 4 bases from J, the junction kept 8 bases outside the gene matches. The CDR3 is CSAHLAGEEYNEQFF. The DNA of the CDR3 is TGCAGTGCTCATCTAGCGGGAGAAGAATACAATGAGCAGTTCTTC.

V usage is TRBV27 and J usage is TRBJ1-6, with 10 nucleotides matching TRBD1. The V gene end was trimmed by 5 bases and the J gene end by 9 bases; junction bases not matched to a gene: 4. The CDR3 spans 14 residues. From germline, CDR1 is MNHEY and CDR2 SMNVEV (reference sequence). For the CDR3, the DNA is TGTGCCAGCAGTAAGGGACAGGGGACTTCACCCCTCCACTTT. Its protein is CASSKGQGTSPLHF.

J is TRBJ2-5 and V is TRBV20-1; D possibly corresponds to TRBD2 (5 bases). CDR3 length: 19 residues. The germline gives CDR1 DFQATT, CDR2 SNEGSKA (reference sequence). The V end was cut by 0 bases, the J end by 5 bases, with 28 bases between. CDR3 sequence: CSARDLNWGERGFQETQYF. In nucleotides, the CDR3 is TGCAGTGCTAGAGATTTAAATTGGGGAGAGAGAGGGTTTCAGGAGACCCAGTACTTC.

Remarks on this clonotype: One junction end disagrees with the germline gene, perhaps due to a read error. The chain recombines TRBV10-3 with TRBJ1-4; D not certain. Germline CDR1 reads ENHRY; CDR2 reads SYGVKD. This CDR3 is built from 11 residues. The CDR3 loop reads CASSEGGKLFF. For the CDR3, the DNA is TGTGCCAGCAGTGAAGGTGGAAAACTGTTTTTT.

J is TRBJ2-7 and V is TRBV20-1, with 7 bases fitting TRBD2. This CDR3 comprises 13 residues. Germline-derived CDR1 and CDR2 are DFQATT and SNEGSKA (reference sequence). V lost 2 bases and J lost 7; bases outside the gene matches: 8. CDR3: CSARRWEGREQYF. The DNA for the CDR3 is TGCAGTGCTAGAAGGTGGGAGGGGCGTGAGCAGTACTTC.

The V gene is TRBV7-2, the J gene TRBJ2-3; D remains unclear. The V end was cut by 3 bases, the J end by 3 bases, with 13 bases between. Germline values: CDR1 SGHTA, CDR2 FQGNSA. CDR3 length: 15 amino acids. The CDR3 loop reads CASSFGGEWTDTQYF. Here the CDR3 DNA reads TGTGCCAGCAGCTTCGGTGGAGAATGGACAGATACGCAGTATTTT.

The V gene is TRBV27, the J gene TRBJ2-5, with D possibly being TRBD1 (6 bases). The CDR3 covers 13 residues. Trimming shortened V by 5 bases and J by 5 bases, and 12 bases separated the two germline ends. CDR1 and CDR2 from the germline V gene are MNHEY and SMNVEV (reference sequence). The CDR3, as DNA: TGTGCCAGCAGTCAACTGGACAGTGAGACCCAGTACTTC. Translation gives CASSQLDSETQYF.

This clonotype was detected only a few times. This chain links TRBV7-2 with TRBJ2-4, with a weak D call TRBD2 (5 bases). V was cut by 2 bases and J by 10 bases, with 15 bases left in between. This CDR3 spans 14 amino acids. Germline assignment: CDR1 SGHTA and CDR2 FQGNSA. CDR3: CASSLPGSETIQYF. DNA for the CDR3: TGTGCCAGCAGCTTACCGGGGTCTGAAACAATTCAGTACTTC.

V and J are TRBV5-6 and TRBJ2-3; TRBD2 agrees at 9 bases. Trimming took 4 bases from V and 4 from J; bases not matched to a gene: 13. CDR1 is SGHDT, CDR2 YYEEEE, per germline. This CDR3 comprises 17 residues. The CDR3 loop reads CASSGSSGRGSADTQYF. The CDR3 DNA reads as TGTGCCAGCAGCGGAAGTAGCGGGAGAGGGAGCGCAGATACGCAGTATTTT. Full variable domain (outside the CDR3, taken from reference TRBV5-6 and TRBJ2-3): DAGVTQSPTHLIKTRGQQVTLRCSPKSGHDTVSWYQQALGQGPQFIFQYYEEEERQRGNFPDRFSGHQFPNYSSELNVNALLLGDSALYLCASSGSSGRGSADTQYFGPGTRLTVL.

In its sample, this clonotype was seen a few times. The chain carries TRBV7-2 and TRBJ1-2, with a possible D match to TRBD1 (5 bases). In germline, CDR1 is SGHTA, CDR2 FQGNSA. Trimming left V 1 base short and J 11 bases short, with 20 bases between. The CDR3 sequence is 15 residues long. In DNA, the CDR3 is TGTGCCAGCAGCTTAGGAGGCCAGGGCGCCACTTGGTACACCTTC. Encoded protein: CASSLGGQGATWYTF.

Only one count was recorded for this clonotype. V is TRBV29-1 and J is TRBJ2-3, with D possibly being TRBD2 (5 bases). The CDR3 spans 15 residues. Germline V CDR1 and CDR2: SQVTM, ANQGSEA. Trimming stripped 6 bases from V and 6 bases from J, with 22 bases between. CDR3 nucleotides: TGCAGCGTCCAAGGAAAATCCGCCCCGGGGGATACGCAGTATTTT. This codes for CSVQGKSAPGDTQYF.

The rearrangement joins TRBV12-3 or TRBV12-4 to TRBJ2-3; the D gene could be TRBD1 or TRBD2 (5 bases each). The CDR3 totals 14 residues. Deletions cut 5 bases from V and 3 bases from J, with 12 bases between. CDR3 sequence reads: CASSPVEGTDTQYF. The CDR3 DNA reads TGTGCCAGCAGTCCCGTCGAGGGGACAGATACGCAGTATTTT.

The table lists this clonotype with a few counts. The chain couples TRBV27 to TRBJ2-7, with unresolved D. Trimming stripped 0 bases from V and 2 bases from J, with 11 bases between. CDR3 length: 15 amino acids. The germline V gene encodes CDR1 MNHEY and CDR2 SMNVEV (reference sequence). The CDR3 DNA follows: TGTGCCAGCAGTTTATCGCCGCTACCAACCTACGAGCAGTACTTC. It translates to CASSLSPLPTYEQYF.

This clonotype turned up a few times. V gene TRBV4-2 combines with J gene TRBJ2-7; D is unclear. CDR3 size: 17 residues. Germline V gene data show CDR1 as LGHNA and CDR2 as YNFKEQ. Trimming removed 0 bases at V and 1 base at J, with 16 bases between. This CDR3 is CASSQDPAGSFSYEQYF. The CDR3 nucleotides read TGTGCCAGCAGCCAAGATCCCGCTGGCTCGTTTTCCTACGAGCAGTACTTC.

The gene calls are TRBV7-2 and TRBJ2-5; D tentatively fits TRBD1 or TRBD2 (5 bases each). The CDR3 runs 15 residues. Germline CDR1 reads SGHTA; CDR2 reads FQGNSA. The germline V and J ends were trimmed by 0 bases and 5 bases, with 13 bases remaining between them. In DNA, the CDR3 is TGTGCCAGCAGCTTAGCGCCGGGACCAAAGGAGACCCAGTACTTC. Its translation: CASSLAPGPKETQYF.

Worth noting for this clonotype: With a much larger clone just one base away, this may be a read error. V and J are TRBV29-1 and TRBJ2-1; D is possibly TRBD2 (6 bases). CDR1 is SQVTM and CDR2 is ANQGSEA in the germline V gene. The CDR3 has 11 amino acids. This CDR3 is CGVERGGEQFF. CDR3 DNA sequence: TGCGGCGTTGAGAGGGGAGGTGAGCAGTTCTTC.

This rearrangement joins TRBV5-6 to TRBJ1-1, with D possibly matching TRBD1 (6 bases). The CDR3 sequence is 15 residues long. Germline lookup yields CDR1 SGHDT and CDR2 YYEEEE. V lost 2 bases to trimming and J lost 4 bases, with 15 bases between them. The CDR3 here is CASSFHRERVTEAFF. Here the CDR3 DNA reads TGTGCCAGCAGCTTTCACAGGGAGAGGGTCACTGAAGCTTTCTTT.

V and J are TRBV27 and TRBJ2-1; weak D call: TRBD2 (6 bases). CDR3 length: 13 amino acids. CDR1 is MNHEY and CDR2 is SMNVEV in the germline V gene (reference sequence). The V gene lost 8 bases and the J gene lost 9 bases, with 17 bases spanning the gap. CDR3 amino acids: CASRDFSVGEQFF. The CDR3 nucleotides are TGTGCCAGCCGGGACTTTTCGGTTGGTGAGCAGTTCTTC.

V usage is TRBV2 and J usage is TRBJ2-3; D gene uncertain. Trimming stripped 10 bases from V and 5 bases from J, with 10 bases between. The CDR3 loop spans 11 amino acids. Germline CDR1 and CDR2: SNHLY and FYNNEI. The CDR3 DNA reads as TGTGCCAAACGTGCCGGAGATACGCAGTATTTT. Translated, it gives CAKRAGDTQYF.

V usage is TRBV7-9 and J usage is TRBJ1-2; D call uncertain. V lost 2 bases and J lost 6, with 16 bases in between. The CDR3 covers 15 residues. Germline V lookup: CDR1 SEHNR, CDR2 FQNEAQ (reference sequence). As DNA, the CDR3 is TGTGCCAGCAGCTTACCCCTAGGCAGTGGGCATGGCTACACCTTC. It encodes CASSLPLGSGHGYTF.

CDR3 in DNA: TGCAGCGCCATACAGGGTATAGCTGCTGAGCAGTTCTTC. Translated: CSAIQGIAAEQFF. The rearrangement joins TRBV29-1 to TRBJ2-1; a possible D gene is TRBD1 (6 bases). Germline V gives CDR1 SQVTM, CDR2 ANQGSEA. Trimming left V 7 bases short and J 9 bases short, with 19 bases between. The CDR3 is 13 amino acids.

The V gene is TRBV11-2, the J gene TRBJ2-5; 9 bases are a match to TRBD2. The J call may not be correct, given that the DNA end is closer to TRBJ2-7. Germline-derived CDR1 and CDR2 are SGHAT and FQNNGV. CDR3 length equals 15 residues. CDR3 DNA sequence: TGTGCCAGCAGCTTAGACAGCGGGAGGCTTTACGAGCAGTACTTC. The encoded protein is CASSLDSGRLYEQYF.

This clonotype occurred once. The chain uses TRBV27 and TRBJ1-1; D gene uncertain. The CDR3 sequence is 13 residues long. The V and J ends lost 5 bases and 8 bases respectively, with 15 bases between them. The V gene's germline CDR1 is MNHEY and CDR2 SMNVEV (reference sequence). This CDR3 is CASSPLRIQEAFF. As DNA, the CDR3 is TGTGCCAGCAGTCCACTGAGAATCCAGGAAGCTTTCTTT.

V is TRBV11-1 and J is TRBJ2-7; possibly TRBD2 for D (5 bases). Germline V gives CDR1 SGHAT, CDR2 FQDESV (reference sequence). V was cut by 1 base and J by 0 bases, with 13 bases left in between. This CDR3 contains 16 residues. DNA for the CDR3: TGTGCCAGCAGCTTAGACTATGCGGGTAGCTCCTACGAGCAGTACTTC. Its translation: CASSLDYAGSSYEQYF.

This clonotype was seen just once. This chain links TRBV2 with TRBJ2-3, with a possible D match to TRBD1 (5 bases). V was cut by 2 bases and J by 0 bases, with 12 bases left in between. CDR1 SNHLY and CDR2 FYNNEI come from the germline V gene. The CDR3 has 16 residues. DNA for the CDR3: TGTGCCAGCAGTGAATTGCTTCCAGGGAGCACAGATACGCAGTATTTT. It is translated as CASSELLPGSTDTQYF.

The chain uses TRBV10-1 and TRBJ2-4, with D maybe TRBD1 (5 bases). V lost 1 base and J lost 9, with 16 bases in between. The germline V gene encodes CDR1 WNHNN and CDR2 SYGVQD (reference sequence). The CDR3 covers 15 residues. CDR3 nucleotide sequence: TGCGCCAGCAGTGAGTACACAGGAACACGAGGCATTCAGTACTTC. It yields the protein CASSEYTGTRGIQYF.

This clonotype was counted between two and nine times. The chain recombines TRBV20-1 with TRBJ2-6, with TRBD1 matching over 7 bases. Per the germline V gene, CDR1 is DFQATT and CDR2 is SNEGSKA (reference sequence). V shed 5 bases and J 4 bases; nucleotides not matched to a gene: 14. The CDR3 has 17 residues. Written as DNA, the CDR3 is TGCAGTGCTTTAGACAGGGCCTCTTGGTCCGGGGCCAACGTCCTGACTTTC. Its protein product is CSALDRASWSGANVLTF.

The chain has TRBV12-3 or TRBV12-4 and TRBJ2-5; D might be TRBD1 (5 bases). This CDR3 region has 15 residues. Between the trimmed V and J ends, which lost 7 bases and 9 bases, there was a span of 24 bases. CDR3 DNA: TGTGCCAGCAATTACGACGCAAACCACCTAGGGGCCCAGTACTTC. It translates to CASNYDANHLGAQYF.